Below, 10 T cell receptor beta chains from the same sample are listed, as sequenced in a study of Ad26.COV2.S vaccination and SARS-CoV-2 variants. TCRdb's copy holds only in-frame clones and misses some; the assay was immunoSEQ multiplex PCR. The table shows 85,000 to 95,000 clones, with roughly 85% occurring only once. Material: peripheral blood, obtained after recovery from COVID-19. The receptors stem from a human donor who had recovered from COVID-19.

The J gene is TRBJ2-7, the V gene TRBV3-1 (or the pseudogene TRBV3-2); 7 nucleotides align to TRBD2. V was pared by 4 bases and J by 4 bases, with 10 bases of the junction left unmatched. The CDR3 extends over 15 amino acids. Germline V gene sequence: CDR1 LGHDT, CDR2 YNNKEL (reference sequence). The CDR3 DNA sequence: TGTGCCAGCAGCCCGGTGGCGGGAGTAGCTTACGAGCAGTACTTC. Amino acids: CASSPVAGVAYEQYF.

The chain links TRBV19 to TRBJ1-4; 9 positions match TRBD1. The germline V gene encodes CDR1 LNHDA and CDR2 SQIVND (reference sequence). The length of the CDR3 is 16 residues. Unmatched junction bases numbered 6, after V lost 4 bases and J lost 3 bases. In nucleotides, the CDR3 is TGTGCCAGTAGTAGACAGGGGGAAGTTGCTAATGAAAAACTGTTTTTT. It encodes CASSRQGEVANEKLFF.

The chain employs TRBV19 and TRBJ2-7, with 12 bases that match TRBD1. Germline V gene lookup returns CDR1 LNHDA and CDR2 SQIVND (reference sequence). This CDR3 has 15 amino acids. The junction had 5 bases not matched to a gene; V was cut back by 3 bases and J by 5 bases. CDR3 coding DNA: TGTGCCAGTAGTATTACCGGGACAGGGGGCAACGAGCAGTACTTC. Residues: CASSITGTGGNEQYF.

The gene calls are TRBV7-3 and TRBJ2-2; no reliable D call. This CDR3 is 14 amino acids long. Germline values: CDR1 SGHTA, CDR2 FQGTGA. The V gene lost 3 bases and the J gene lost 2 bases, with 7 bases spanning the gap. In DNA form, the CDR3 reads TGTGCCAGCAGCTTTCAGAGCAACACCGGGGAGCTGTTTTTT. Amino acids: CASSFQSNTGELFF.

This clone was seen more than once but under ten times. The V call is TRBV5-1, the J call TRBJ2-3; 7 bases fit TRBD2. CDR3 size: 17 residues. Germline V lookup: CDR1 SGHRS, CDR2 YFSETQ. Trimming cost V 3 bases and J 1 base; bases outside gene matches: 11. The CDR3 loop reads CASSSAGRERRTDTQYF. The CDR3 region has the DNA TGCGCCAGCAGCTCGGCGGGGCGGGAGCGTCGCACAGATACGCAGTATTTT.

Remarks on this clone: At one end the junction does not follow the germline gene, possibly because of a read error. Other DNA sequences in this sample translate to the same CDR3. The rearrangement uses TRBV29-1 and TRBJ2-7; 12 bases align to TRBD2. The CDR3 is 13 residues long. CDR1 is SQVTM, CDR2 ANQGSEA, per germline. The CDR3 loop reads CSVPLAGGIEQYF. In nucleotides, the CDR3 is TGCAGCGTCCCACTAGCGGGAGGAATCGAGCAATACTTC.

The chain uses TRBV5-4 and TRBJ1-1; TRBD1 is a possible D gene (6 bases). V was trimmed by 5 bases and J by 1 base, leaving 15 bases between them. The CDR3 extends over 15 amino acids. Germline CDR1 and CDR2: SGHNT and YYREEE (reference sequence). This CDR3 is CASRRGGAKNTEAFF. In DNA form, the CDR3 reads TGTGCCAGCAGACGGGGGGGGGCGAAGAACACTGAAGCTTTCTTT.

The chain's CDR3 is CASSPLHSSLIDEQFF. For the CDR3, the DNA is TGTGCCAGCTCACCACTCCACAGTTCCCTGATTGATGAGCAGTTCTTC. The chain couples TRBV18 to TRBJ2-1, with unresolved D. The V gene lost 1 base and the J gene lost 8 bases, with 18 bases spanning the gap. Germline V CDR1 and CDR2: KGHSH, LQKENI. This CDR3 contains 16 residues.

Only a few counts were recorded for this clone. The chain couples TRBV14 to TRBJ2-3; 7 bases line up with TRBD2. The germline CDR1 and CDR2 sequences are SGHDN and FVKESK. Unmatched junction bases numbered 6, after V lost 4 bases and J lost 5 bases. This CDR3 has 14 amino acids. CDR3 in DNA: TGTGCCAGCAGCCTTCGGATAGCGGGAGATACGCAGTATTTT. Amino acid sequence: CASSLRIAGDTQYF. Supplemented by reference TRBV14 and TRBJ2-3, the full variable domain reads EAGVTQFPSHSVIEKGQTVTLRCDPISGHDNLYWYRRVMGKEIKFLLHFVKESKQDESGMPNNRFLAERTGGTYSTLKVQPAELEDSGVYFCASSLRIAGDTQYFGPGTRLTVL.

A word on this clone: Within the sample, other DNA sequences also encode this same CDR3. The rearrangement uses TRBV7-2 and TRBJ1-4, with 9 bases fitting TRBD1. The length of the CDR3 is 14 residues. CDR1 is SGHTA and CDR2 is FQGNSA in the germline V gene. V trimming: 3 bases; J trimming: 5 bases; junction bases outside the gene matches: 1. For the CDR3, the DNA is TGTGCCAGCAGCTTGGACAGGGGAAATGAAAAACTGTTTTTT. Its protein product is CASSLDRGNEKLFF.